These T cell receptor beta chains were read from a single sample in a study of blood T cell repertoires in COVID-19. The data were produced by immunoSEQ multiplex PCR, yet TCRdb's version contains in-frame clones alone and is incomplete. The sample shows 95,000 or so clones, around 80% of them seen only once. Material for sequencing was peripheral blood. These receptors were collected from a human donor in a cohort sampled during active COVID-19. The conserved cysteine and the conserved F or W are not part of the CDR3 here. The order of the fields is V gene, CDR3 length, CDR3 protein.

v_gene: TRBV25-1
len: 12
CDR3aa: ASRPRGRGAEAF

v_gene: TRBV19
len: 11
CDR3aa: ASTLRGGGEQY

v_gene: TRBV6-1
len: 13
CDR3aa: ASSEAGFKTDTQY

v_gene: TRBV7-8
len: 14
CDR3aa: ASSSLGGGQGLGYT

v_gene: TRBV19
len: 14
CDR3aa: ASSTPDGTGVTEAF

v_gene: TRBV19
len: 12
CDR3aa: ASSITGRDPPLH

v_gene: TRBV5-5
len: 12
CDR3aa: ASSLGGWRETQY

v_gene: TRBV19
len: 14
CDR3aa: ASSIAPTGTKNIQY

v_gene: TRBV5-1
len: 20
CDR3aa: ASSLARRRDRVVPRPQETQY

v_gene: TRBV5-1
len: 14
CDR3aa: ASSLVTGVIPYEQY

v_gene: TRBV7-3
len: 12
CDR3aa: ASSQSRDSYGYT

v_gene: TRBV18
len: 13
CDR3aa: ASSPGAGDTYEQY

v_gene: TRBV6-4
len: 13
CDR3aa: ASSVQAGVGDTQY

v_gene: TRBV11-2
len: 17
CDR3aa: ASSSRDRGTSLRTDTQY

v_gene: TRBV5-1
len: 10
CDR3aa: ASSPSFYGYT

v_gene: TRBV5-1
len: 13
CDR3aa: ASSPDSSSNQPQH

v_gene: TRBV5-1
len: 14
CDR3aa: ASSIQDSPGFYEQY

v_gene: TRBV23-1
len: 18
CDR3aa: ASSHRKPQGAAGDHTEAF

v_gene: TRBV15
len: 12
CDR3aa: ATRTGAVNGELF

v_gene: TRBV6-5
len: 14
CDR3aa: ASSYGSAGFSYEQY

v_gene: TRBV6-5
len: 13
CDR3aa: ASSQTAGFRTEAF

v_gene: TRBV6-6
len: 13
CDR3aa: ASSTPGTVYNEQF

v_gene: TRBV5-8
len: 14
CDR3aa: ASLHRGTPYQETQY

v_gene: TRBV27
len: 14
CDR3aa: ASGGGQVASKEKLF

v_gene: TRBV4-3
len: 12
CDR3aa: ASSQESGREGYT

v_gene: TRBV21-1
len: 14
CDR3aa: ASSKEETGDVSPLH

v_gene: TRBV7-7
len: 13
CDR3aa: ASSLPGAGEETQY

v_gene: TRBV7-8
len: 12
CDR3aa: ASSLEGVGYGYT

v_gene: TRBV7-2
len: 11
CDR3aa: ASSLYGEGEQY

v_gene: TRBV7-2
len: 10
CDR3aa: ASRTGGYEQY

v_gene: TRBV18
len: 12
CDR3aa: ASSPGQGYTEAF

v_gene: TRBV7-8
len: 12
CDR3aa: ASSVGQYNSPLH

v_gene: TRBV7-9
len: 11
CDR3aa: ASSLVQGGTQY

v_gene: TRBV5-1
len: 16
CDR3aa: ASSPGGGGYTTNEKLF

v_gene: TRBV18
len: 12
CDR3aa: ASSQTGGNEKLF

v_gene: TRBV18
len: 13
CDR3aa: ASSPTTGEGYGYT

v_gene: TRBV12-3/TRBV12-4
len: 11
CDR3aa: ASSLTGEQPQH

v_gene: TRBV19
len: 9
CDR3aa: ASSANYEQY

v_gene: TRBV19
len: 13
CDR3aa: ASSPRTGAGNTIY

v_gene: TRBV6-5
len: 12
CDR3aa: ASSYSERIGGYT

v_gene: TRBV27
len: 11
CDR3aa: ASSLRGQGDYT

v_gene: TRBV20-1
len: 12
CDR3aa: SASRADSYNEQF

v_gene: TRBV28
len: 12
CDR3aa: ASKRSGHTGELF

v_gene: TRBV5-8
len: 11
CDR3aa: ASISIENTEAF

v_gene: TRBV27
len: 13
CDR3aa: ASSLFLQGQETQY

v_gene: TRBV27
len: 12
CDR3aa: ASSPGQAYTEAF

v_gene: TRBV29-1
len: 12
CDR3aa: SVEGAGTNEKLF

v_gene: TRBV18
len: 11
CDR3aa: ASSPGQGVGYT

v_gene: TRBV19
len: 14
CDR3aa: ASSALDRGNNEKLF

v_gene: TRBV6-5
len: 12
CDR3aa: ASRPTVKNTEAF

v_gene: TRBV5-5
len: 17
CDR3aa: ASSWSPTGAKALNYGYT

v_gene: TRBV7-3
len: 14
CDR3aa: ASSPSSGGHYNEQF

v_gene: TRBV7-9
len: 13
CDR3aa: ASSQARDGADTQY

v_gene: TRBV6-2/TRBV6-3
len: 18
CDR3aa: ASSYSSQRSQSVSYNEQF

v_gene: TRBV11-2
len: 15
CDR3aa: ASSLSFSASGAHEQF

v_gene: TRBV29-1
len: 11
CDR3aa: SVDPDRNTEAF